The T cell receptor (beta chain) described here comes from a study of long-term antiretroviral therapy in people with HIV. The J segment lost 4 bases and the V segment lost 1 base, leaving 9 bases of the junction unmatched. The CDR3 spans 17 residues. Germline assignment: CDR1 SGHKS and CDR2 YYEKEE (reference sequence). Study-level points and caveats: Every time point showed a repertoire led by clones expanded before ART.

immunoSEQ v3.0 was run at survey level. Sequencing was designed to cover roughly 40,000-50,000 T-cell genomes in each sample. Libraries were prepared by immunoSEQ multiplex PCR; TCRdb keeps only in-frame clonotypes and omits some of them. The data contain 20,000 to 25,000 clones, roughly three quarters of them singletons. Treatment locations for all participants with HIV were in the United States. About this clone: Its antigen is still unknown.

This receptor was identified in a woman aged 40 to 55 with HIV. Specimen: unsorted PBMCs, collected 1.1 years before starting antiretroviral therapy. The chain links TRBV5-5 to TRBJ2-2; 8 bases line up with TRBD2. The CDR3 region has the DNA TGTGCCAGCAGCTTGTTAGCGGGGCGGGGAATCACCGGGGAGCTGTTTTTT. Translating gives CASSLLAGRGITGELFF. The variable domain in full, with the rest retrieved from reference TRBV5-5 and TRBJ2-2, is DAGVTQSPTHLIKTRGQQVTLRCSPISGHKSVSWYQQVLGQGPQFIFQYYEKEERGRGNFPDRFSARQFPNYSSELNVNALLLGDSALYLCASSLLAGRGITGELFFGEGSRLTVL.